This is a list of T cell receptor beta chains from one sample in a study of blood T cell repertoires in COVID-19. Generated by immunoSEQ multiplex PCR, the TCRdb table keeps only in-frame clones and is missing some. The sample contains a few hundred thousand clones, 70% to 90% of which appear only once. Sequencing was done on a sample of PBMCs or T cells enriched from blood (not recorded which). Receptors originate from a woman aged 25 to 39 who had recovered from COVID-19. Each CDR3 is given with its conserved first and last residue. Fields, in order: J gene, D gene, clone size, V gene, CDR3 DNA, CDR3 protein. The D gene is left open where the match is weak. A row's size may be missing; if present it is once, few, many or a size class.

j_call: TRBJ2-7; d_call: NA; clone_size: NA; v_call: TRBV4-1; cdr3_nt: TGCGCCAGCAGCCCCTTCTCGGCCTACGAGCAGTACTTC; cdr3_aa: CASSPFSAYEQYF
j_call: TRBJ2-1; d_call: TRBD2; clone_size: NA; v_call: TRBV9; cdr3_nt: TGTGCCAGCAGCGTAGGAAGCGGGGGGTCCAATGAGCAGTTCTTC; cdr3_aa: CASSVGSGGSNEQFF
j_call: TRBJ1-5; d_call: NA; clone_size: NA; v_call: TRBV7-2; cdr3_nt: TGTGCCAGCAGCTTAGTGCACAGCCTTAGCAATCAGCCCCAGCATTTT; cdr3_aa: CASSLVHSLSNQPQHF
j_call: TRBJ1-1; d_call: NA; clone_size: NA; v_call: TRBV9; cdr3_nt: TGTGCCAGCAGCCCCGGGATCAAAAACACTGAAGCTTTCTTT; cdr3_aa: CASSPGIKNTEAFF
j_call: TRBJ1-2; d_call: TRBD1; clone_size: NA; v_call: TRBV12-3/TRBV12-4; cdr3_nt: TGTGCCAGCAGTGCAGGACAGGCGGGTGGCTACACCTTC; cdr3_aa: CASSAGQAGGYTF
j_call: TRBJ1-2; d_call: NA; clone_size: NA; v_call: TRBV6-1; cdr3_nt: TGTGCCAGCAGTGAAGATTTAGTAGGGCAGGGTTTTCCCTATGGCTACACCTTC; cdr3_aa: CASSEDLVGQGFPYGYTF
j_call: TRBJ2-7; d_call: NA; clone_size: NA; v_call: TRBV15; cdr3_nt: TGTGCCACCAGCAGAGATCGAGGGTCCTACGAGCAGTACTTC; cdr3_aa: CATSRDRGSYEQYF
j_call: TRBJ1-4; d_call: NA; clone_size: NA; v_call: TRBV6-6; cdr3_nt: TGTGCCAGCAGTGATCCGGGGAGGAATGAAAAACTGTTTTTT; cdr3_aa: CASSDPGRNEKLFF
j_call: TRBJ1-2; d_call: TRBD1; clone_size: NA; v_call: TRBV5-1; cdr3_nt: TGCGCCAGCAGCTCGGGACAGGGGGCGATCTATGGCTACACCTTC; cdr3_aa: CASSSGQGAIYGYTF
j_call: TRBJ1-2; d_call: NA; clone_size: NA; v_call: TRBV6-4; cdr3_nt: TGTGCCAGCAGTGAGGACAGTTCCTATGGCTACACCTTC; cdr3_aa: CASSEDSSYGYTF
j_call: TRBJ1-2; d_call: TRBD1; clone_size: once; v_call: TRBV19; cdr3_nt: TGTGCCAGTATTCCTAAGGCAGGGGGCAGTTTGTATGGCTACACCTTC; cdr3_aa: CASIPKAGGSLYGYTF
j_call: TRBJ2-1; d_call: TRBD2; clone_size: NA; v_call: TRBV2; cdr3_nt: TGTGCCAGCAGTAGCGCGGGGGGATCGGGCAATGAGCAGTTCTTC; cdr3_aa: CASSSAGGSGNEQFF
j_call: TRBJ1-4; d_call: TRBD1; clone_size: NA; v_call: TRBV5-4; cdr3_nt: TGTGCCAGCAGCCTAGGGGGCACGGGTAATGAAAAACTGTTTTTT; cdr3_aa: CASSLGGTGNEKLFF
j_call: TRBJ1-5; d_call: NA; clone_size: NA; v_call: TRBV5-1; cdr3_nt: TGCGCCAGCAGCCTGGTCGGACTCGGGGGCAATCAGCCCCAGCATTTT; cdr3_aa: CASSLVGLGGNQPQHF
j_call: TRBJ1-1; d_call: NA; clone_size: NA; v_call: TRBV2; cdr3_nt: TGTGCCAGCAGTCGGGAGGAGGGCACTGAAGCTTTCTTT; cdr3_aa: CASSREEGTEAFF
j_call: TRBJ2-7; d_call: NA; clone_size: NA; v_call: TRBV19; cdr3_nt: TGTGCCAGTAGTATAGGTGGGGCGCTTAGCTACGAGCAGTACTTC; cdr3_aa: CASSIGGALSYEQYF
j_call: TRBJ2-7; d_call: TRBD1; clone_size: NA; v_call: TRBV9; cdr3_nt: TGTGCCAGCAGCCCACAGGGGACGGTCTACGAGCAGTACTTC; cdr3_aa: CASSPQGTVYEQYF
j_call: TRBJ1-5; d_call: NA; clone_size: NA; v_call: TRBV19; cdr3_nt: TGTGCCAGTAGAATTTCAGGCCAGCTGAATCAGCCCCAGCATTTT; cdr3_aa: CASRISGQLNQPQHF
j_call: TRBJ1-6; d_call: NA; clone_size: NA; v_call: TRBV4-1; cdr3_nt: TGCGCCAGCAGCCAAGATGCGTTCCTTTCACCCCTCCACTTT; cdr3_aa: CASSQDAFLSPLHF
j_call: TRBJ2-1; d_call: TRBD1; clone_size: NA; v_call: TRBV24-1; cdr3_nt: TGTGCCACCAGTGAAGGGACAGGACGATACAATGAGCAGTTCTTC; cdr3_aa: CATSEGTGRYNEQFF
j_call: TRBJ1-5; d_call: NA; clone_size: NA; v_call: TRBV7-7; cdr3_nt: TGTGCTAGCAGCTTGCGTGACAGGAATAACAATCAGCCCCAGCATTTT; cdr3_aa: CASSLRDRNNNQPQHF
j_call: TRBJ1-1; d_call: NA; clone_size: NA; v_call: TRBV3-1/TRBV3-2; cdr3_nt: TGTGCCAGCAGCCAAATATGGAACACTGAAGCTTTCTTT; cdr3_aa: CASSQIWNTEAFF